This TCR beta chain was identified in a study of blood T cells in healthy people across ages. A J-beta primer mix and a sample-barcoded 5' primer were used in a second PCR of roughly 6 to 12 cycles. Each cDNA molecule was tagged by a template-switch adaptor that had 12 random nucleotides. TCRdb re-analysed the 5' RACE reads in MiXCR, keeping a single row per CDR3 protein. The data contain around 870,000 distinct CDR3 sequences, more than 25% of them seen just once; the ten biggest clones take up around a sixth. As regards this clonotype: Its specificity is not known.

The CDR3 runs to 17 residues. CDR1 is SGHTA, CDR2 FQGNSA, per germline. The junction had 8 bases not matched to a gene; V was cut back by 1 base and J by 0 bases. Whole-study results and caveats: Donor CMV infection status was unknown, possibly confounding age-related changes in expanded clonotypes. Across samples, TCR beta diversity tracked strongly with naive T cell percentage. PBMCs left unsorted prevented a conclusive naive versus antigen-experienced comparison.

Sequencing was done on a sample of blood. The TCR originated in a woman at least 80 years old in good health. This rearrangement joins TRBV7-2 to TRBJ2-7; 8 bases map to TRBD1. The CDR3 nucleotides are TGTGCCAGCAGCTTAGAGGTCAGGGGGCCGAGCTCCTACGAGCAGTACTTC. The encoded protein is CASSLEVRGPSSYEQYF.